This T cell receptor beta chain was observed in a study of blood T cell repertoires in COVID-19. At the level of the study: COVID-19 samples, acute and convalescent, were from the United States, Italy and Spain. T cells, B-cell-depleted T cells, or PBMCs supplied cDNA or gDNA.

Original handling: For nucleated cells, counts were estimated from reference gene primer amplification. TCRdb's table, derived via immunoSEQ multiplex PCR, lists solely in-frame clones and lacks some. V, J and clone size are taken as reported in that table, and D and trimming were inferred from the DNA itself. In the table there are approximately 260,000 clones, around nine tenths of which are singletons. There are 11 residues in the CDR3. The germline gives CDR1 SGHAT, CDR2 FQNNGV. V was clipped by 4 bases and J by 5 bases, with 5 bases between them. One Seattle source followed patients from active infection through their disease course.

The genes are TRBV11-2 and TRBJ1-2; D is uncertain. Source material: peripheral blood. This sequence was found in a woman aged 70-85 years with COVID-19, enrolled during active disease. The CDR3 DNA reads as TGTGCCAGCAGCTCACTTTATGGCTACACCTTC. It codes for CASSSLYGYTF. The complete variable domain, with remaining parts taken from reference TRBV11-2 and TRBJ1-2, reads EAGVAQSPRYKIIEKRQSVAFWCNPISGHATLYWYQQILGQGPKLLIQFQNNGVVDDSQLPKDRFSAERLKGVDSTLKIQPAKLEDSAVYLCASSSLYGYTFGSGTRLTVV.